The sequence of this T cell receptor (beta chain) was determined in a study of circulating and synovial CD4+ cells in juvenile arthritis. The repertoire was sequenced with immunoSEQ multiplex PCR; TCRdb's copy has only in-frame clones and lacks some. This sample yields some 15,000 clones, of which more than 75% are seen a single time; less than 0.75% belongs to the top ten. Sequenced samples came from active juvenile idiopathic arthritis patients. CDR3 length: 10 amino acids. Trimming cost V 7 bases and J 0 bases, with 2 bases left between them. Germline CDR1 and CDR2: SQVTM and ANQGSEA. This TCR derives from a human donor with juvenile idiopathic arthritis. This chain joins TRBV29-1 and TRBJ2-3; unclear D gene. Sequenced material: CD4+ T cells from blood. The CDR3 DNA reads TGCAGCGCAAGCACAGATACGCAGTATTTT. It is translated as CSASTDTQYF.